This record looks at one T cell receptor (beta chain) sequence and its context. The antigen is undetermined. Germline values: CDR1 SGDLS, CDR2 YYNGEE. The CDR3 loop spans 14 amino acids. The ends lost 0 bases at V and 3 bases at J; junction bases unmatched: 2. Isolated RNA was reverse transcribed in full, so expressed TCRB transcripts were sequenced. Measured with immunoSEQ multiplex PCR; TCRdb has only the in-frame clones, and not every one. The data show tens of thousands of clones, 55% to 80% seen once. Markers CD45RO/CCR7/CD25/CD127/CD95/CD27 served to sort CD4+ naive, central memory, regulatory and stem cell-like memory cells. The source of the sample is a study of beta chain features in type 1 diabetes. Study-level information: When patients were set against healthy donors, age, gender and cell yields were similar.

Findings and limits, study-wide: VDJ junctions from type 1 diabetes patients carried fewer insertions and larger deletions. Type 1 diabetes patients had moderately but significantly shorter TCRB CDR3s in all four CD4+ subsets.

J is TRBJ1-2 and V is TRBV9, with 7 positions matching TRBD1. Sequencing was performed on stem cell memory CD4+ T cells from blood. This sequence was found in a woman aged 25 to 45 with type 1 diabetes. In DNA, the CDR3 is TGTGCCAGCAGCGTAGCTACAGGGGACTATGGCTACACCTTC. Translating it yields CASSVATGDYGYTF.